The 28 T cell receptor beta chains below were found in one sample sequenced in a study of shared clonotypes between healthy human individuals. The assay was immunoSEQ multiplex PCR, and TCRdb's table has in-frame clones only and misses some. The sample shows about 2.1 million clones, roughly 95% of them seen only once. Naive CD8 cells lacked CD45RO, underwent positive selection for CCR7 and left out terminally differentiated effector memory CD45RA+ cells. Specimen: naive CD8+ T cells from PBMCs. Receptors were obtained from a man between 18 and 29 years old in good health. Some clones in this sample may be carry-over from other donors' samples.

As regards this clone: This sample also contains other DNA sequences that code for the same CDR3. The V gene is TRBV7-9, the J gene TRBJ2-7, with 7 positions matching TRBD2. Germline CDR1 is SEHNR and CDR2 is FQNEAQ (reference sequence). V shed 5 bases and J 4 bases; nucleotides not matched to a gene: 2. This CDR3 is built from 12 residues. The CDR3 DNA is TGTGCCAGCAGCCGGGGAGGGTACGAGCAGTACTTC. Its translation is CASSRGGYEQYF.

Notes on this clone: The same CDR3 is also encoded by other DNA sequences in this sample. The V call is TRBV28, the J call TRBJ1-1; TRBD1 is a possible D gene (6 bases). Germline V lookup: CDR1 MDHEN, CDR2 SYDVKM. This CDR3 spans 13 amino acids. V lost 2 bases, J lost 8 bases, and 12 bases lay in between. The CDR3 region is CASSLGWGTEAFF. Here the CDR3 DNA reads TGTGCCAGCAGTTTAGGGTGGGGGACAGAAGCTTTCTTT.

The chain has TRBV7-9 and TRBJ2-1, with D possibly being TRBD2 (6 bases). Germline values: CDR1 SEHNR, CDR2 FQNEAQ (reference sequence). The CDR3 extends over 15 amino acids. Trimming stripped 5 bases from V and 8 bases from J, with 19 bases between. The CDR3 sequence is CASSEPGRLGHEQFF. In DNA form, the CDR3 reads TGTGCCAGCAGCGAGCCCGGGAGACTAGGTCATGAGCAGTTCTTC.

The CDR3 loop is CASSVEGQGPTDTQYF. CDR3 bases: TGTGCCAGCAGCGTAGAGGGACAGGGACCCACAGATACGCAGTATTTT. J is TRBJ2-3 and V is TRBV9; 9 nucleotides match TRBD1. Germline values: CDR1 SGDLS, CDR2 YYNGEE. V was clipped by 0 bases and J by 2 bases; unmatched bases: 4. The CDR3 covers 16 residues.

DNA for the CDR3: TGCGCCAGCAGCCAAGATGCAATCCCCAGGGATGGAAACACCATATATTTT. It is translated as CASSQDAIPRDGNTIYF. The chain carries TRBV4-1 and TRBJ1-3; D is perhaps TRBD1 (5 bases). This CDR3 has 17 residues. V lost 0 bases to trimming and J lost 3 bases, with 15 bases between them. Germline CDR1 MGHRA, CDR2 YSYEKL.

The chain uses TRBV4-3 and TRBJ1-4; D not resolved. V dropped 1 base and J dropped 6 bases, with 9 bases sitting between them. Germline V lookup: CDR1 LGHNA, CDR2 YSLEER. There are 14 residues in the CDR3. DNA of the CDR3: TGCGCCAGCAGCCAAGTGTCCATGGATGAAAAACTGTTTTTT. Protein product: CASSQVSMDEKLFF.

This chain links TRBV7-8 with TRBJ2-6; no clear D gene. This CDR3 region has 17 residues. V lost 4 bases and J lost 0, with 13 bases in between. Germline CDR1 reads SGHVS; CDR2 reads FQNEAQ. The CDR3 region has the DNA TGTGCCAGCAGCTGGATGATGACGGTCTCTGGGGCCAACGTCCTGACTTTC. Residues: CASSWMMTVSGANVLTF.

The chain couples TRBV4-1 to TRBJ1-5; D gene unclear. The V gene's germline CDR1 is MGHRA and CDR2 YSYEKL. The CDR3 extends over 18 amino acids. V gave up 0 bases and J gave up 1 base, with 16 bases separating them. CDR3 sequence reads: CASSQEPRSYLSNQPQHF. The CDR3 DNA reads as TGCGCCAGCAGCCAAGAGCCTCGGTCCTACCTCAGCAATCAGCCCCAGCATTTT.

The genes are TRBV15 and TRBJ2-7, with D perhaps being TRBD1 or TRBD2 (5 bases each). Germline-derived CDR1 and CDR2 are LNHNV and YYDKDF (reference sequence). The CDR3 has 14 residues. Trimming shortened V by 8 bases and J by 5 bases, and 19 bases separated the two germline ends. The CDR3 reads CATGRQPKDNEQYF. The CDR3 DNA is TGTGCCACCGGGAGACAACCCAAGGACAACGAGCAGTACTTC.

The CDR3 DNA reads as TGTGCCAGCAGCTTAACCCCCGGTCTAGCGGGAGAATCCAATGAGCAGTTCTTC. Translated, it gives CASSLTPGLAGESNEQFF. V gene TRBV7-8 combines with J gene TRBJ2-1, with 10 bases lining up with TRBD2. The V gene end was trimmed by 2 bases and the J gene end by 6 bases; junction bases not matched to a gene: 13. The CDR3 totals 18 residues. Germline V gene sequence: CDR1 SGHVS, CDR2 FQNEAQ.

The V and J genes are TRBV11-1 and TRBJ2-3; no clear D. This CDR3 has 13 residues. Germline loops: CDR1 SGHAT, CDR2 FQDESV (reference sequence). V shed 5 bases and J shed 0 bases, with 6 bases lying between them. The CDR3 reads CASSRRSTDTQYF. For the CDR3, the DNA is TGTGCCAGCAGCCGTAGGAGCACAGATACGCAGTATTTT.

This rearrangement joins TRBV4-1 to TRBJ2-2; D call uncertain. V dropped 0 bases and J dropped 1 base, with 9 bases sitting between them. The CDR3 length is 16 residues. Germline lookup yields CDR1 MGHRA and CDR2 YSYEKL. The CDR3 reads CASSQDLPLNTGELFF. The CDR3 bases are TGCGCCAGCAGCCAAGATCTCCCTTTGAACACCGGGGAGCTGTTTTTT.

The gene calls are TRBV9 and TRBJ2-1; D unresolved. V was shortened by 4 bases and J by 0 bases, with 20 bases between the two germline ends. The CDR3 is made up of 18 amino acids. Germline CDR1 reads SGDLS; CDR2 reads YYNGEE. Here the CDR3 reads CASSPQPRLDLSYNEQFF. The CDR3 DNA reads as TGTGCCAGCAGCCCCCAGCCCAGACTTGACCTCTCCTACAATGAGCAGTTCTTC. Full variable domain (rest looked up from reference TRBV9 and TRBJ2-1): DSGVTQTPKHLITATGQRVTLRCSPRSGDLSVYWYQQSLDQGLQFLIQYYNGEERAKGNILERFSAQQFPDLHSELNLSSLELGDSALYFCASSPQPRLDLSYNEQFFGPGTRLTVL.

The V gene is TRBV6-5, the J gene TRBJ1-1, with no clear D. Germline V gene lookup returns CDR1 MNHEY and CDR2 SVGAGI. CDR3 length equals 16 residues. Trimming removed 0 bases at V and 1 base at J, with 12 bases between. CDR3 region: CASSYSVGSENTEAFF. DNA of the CDR3: TGTGCCAGCAGTTACTCTGTGGGGTCTGAGAACACTGAAGCTTTCTTT.

This clone has more than one count but fewer than ten. V is TRBV7-2 and J is TRBJ2-2; D possibly corresponds to TRBD2 (6 bases). Germline-derived CDR1 and CDR2 are SGHTA and FQGNSA. Trimming left V 3 bases short and J 4 bases short, with 9 bases between. The CDR3 runs to 14 residues. Here the CDR3 DNA reads TGTGCCAGCAGCTTTTCGGGGGTCACCGGGGAGCTGTTTTTT. Protein product: CASSFSGVTGELFF.

The gene calls are TRBV9 and TRBJ1-4; maybe TRBD1 (5 bases). V lost 5 bases and J 4 bases, leaving 15 bases between the germline ends. The CDR3 runs to 15 residues. The germline V gene encodes CDR1 SGDLS and CDR2 YYNGEE. CDR3 sequence reads: CASSLGGARNEKLFF. CDR3 bases: TGTGCCAGCAGTCTAGGAGGGGCCCGTAATGAAAAACTGTTTTTT.

V and J are TRBV2 and TRBJ2-1; TRBD2 matches 10 bases. The CDR3 has 15 residues. Germline values: CDR1 SNHLY, CDR2 FYNNEI. V gave up 8 bases and J gave up 7 bases; unmatched junction bases: 11. The CDR3 nucleotides are TGTGCCAGCTCAAAGCGGGAGGGCCTTTGGAATGAGCAGTTCTTC. Translation gives CASSKREGLWNEQFF.

The J gene is TRBJ1-1, the V gene TRBV5-6; 7 bases fit TRBD1. V shed 2 bases, J shed 8 bases, and the junction held 3 bases outside the gene matches. This CDR3 has 12 residues. Looked up from germline, CDR1 is SGHDT and CDR2 is YYEEEE. CDR3 bases: TGTGCCAGCAGCTTAACAGGGGTAGAAGCTTTCTTT. Protein product: CASSLTGVEAFF.

This sequence joins TRBV7-9 and TRBJ1-6; tentatively, D is TRBD1 (5 bases). The CDR3 is made up of 14 amino acids. The V gene lost 1 base and the J gene lost 8 bases, with 9 bases spanning the gap. CDR1 and CDR2 (germline): SEHNR, FQNEAQ (reference sequence). DNA of the CDR3: TGTGCCAGCAGCTTAGGGGGGACGCATTCACCCCTCCACTTT. The encoded protein is CASSLGGTHSPLHF.

The V and J genes are TRBV7-2 and TRBJ2-1; 8 bases match TRBD2. Germline V gene lookup returns CDR1 SGHTA and CDR2 FQGNSA. V shed 5 bases, J shed 8 bases, and the junction held 8 bases outside the gene matches. This CDR3 is built from 14 residues. The DNA of the CDR3 is TGTGCCAGCAGCCTCCGATTAGCGGGATATGAGCAGTTCTTC. It translates to CASSLRLAGYEQFF.

This clone was found a few times. The chain combines TRBV28 with TRBJ1-5, with D possibly TRBD1 on 5 matching bases. The CDR3 covers 13 residues. Trimming took off 7 bases at V and 11 bases at J, with 18 bases between the two ends. CDR1 is MDHEN, CDR2 SYDVKM, per germline. CDR3 DNA: TGTGCCAGCATTTCGGGGACTGGGCGGGCCCAGCATTTT. Translating it yields CASISGTGRAQHF.

The chain combines TRBV7-7 with TRBJ2-1; 8 bases line up with TRBD2. The V segment lost 4 bases and the J segment 9 bases; nucleotides outside the gene matches: 14. The CDR3 spans 16 residues. Germline assignment: CDR1 SSHAT and CDR2 FNYEAQ (reference sequence). The DNA for the CDR3 is TGTGCCAGCAGCTACTTTAGCGGGACGGGGAGCGTTGAGCAGTTCTTC. Protein product: CASSYFSGTGSVEQFF.

The table lists this clone with a count of one. This rearrangement joins TRBV18 to TRBJ2-5; D might be TRBD2 (6 bases). V lost 3 bases and J 5 bases, leaving 10 bases between the germline ends. Germline-derived CDR1 and CDR2 are KGHSH and LQKENI. The CDR3 covers 13 residues. The CDR3 sequence is CASSPGGWETQYF. The DNA of the CDR3 is TGTGCCAGCTCACCTGGAGGGTGGGAGACCCAGTACTTC. The full variable domain, with the rest looked up from reference TRBV18 and TRBJ2-5, is NAGVMQNPRHLVRRRGQEARLRCSPMKGHSHVYWYRQLPEEGLKFMVYLQKENIIDESGMPKERFSAEFPKEGPSILRIQQVVRGDSAAYFCASSPGGWETQYFGPGTRLLVL.

The chain is built from TRBV11-3 and TRBJ2-1, with 11 bases lining up with TRBD2. V shed 4 bases and J 6 bases; nucleotides not matched to a gene: 5. Germline values: CDR1 SGHNT, CDR2 YENEEA. The CDR3 consists of 15 residues. DNA for the CDR3: TGTGCCAGCAGCTATAGCGGGAGGGCCTTCAATGAGCAGTTCTTC. It codes for CASSYSGRAFNEQFF.

The rearrangement uses TRBV19 and TRBJ1-1; tentatively, D is TRBD1 (5 bases). V was shortened by 10 bases and J by 3 bases, with 12 bases between the two germline ends. The CDR3 is 12 residues long. Germline V gene lookup returns CDR1 LNHDA and CDR2 SQIVND (reference sequence). This chain's CDR3 is CAIRAGDTEAFF. CDR3 DNA sequence: TGTGCCATCAGGGCCGGGGACACTGAAGCTTTCTTT.

The J gene is TRBJ2-2, the V gene TRBV6-5; 7 bases match TRBD2. J gave up 2 bases and V 4 bases, and 1 base lay outside the gene matches. CDR1 MNHEY and CDR2 SVGAGI come from the germline V gene. This CDR3 is built from 14 residues. The CDR3 protein is CASSSGGNTGELFF. CDR3 coding DNA: TGTGCCAGCAGTTCGGGGGGTAACACCGGGGAGCTGTTTTTT.

The genes are TRBV7-6 and TRBJ2-1; TRBD2 matches at 9 bases. The CDR3 runs 16 residues. Losses at the gene ends were 5 bases for V and 0 bases for J; bases not matched to a gene: 5. The germline V gene has CDR1 SGHVS and CDR2 FNYEAQ. The CDR3 here is CASSHLTSGSYNEQFF. Here the CDR3 DNA reads TGTGCCAGCAGCCATTTGACTAGCGGCTCCTACAATGAGCAGTTCTTC.

CDR3 residues: CASSQGVRIPEKLFF. The DNA for the CDR3 is TGCGCCAGCAGCCAAGGAGTCCGTATCCCCGAAAAACTGTTTTTT. The V gene is TRBV4-1, the J gene TRBJ1-4, with D unclear. CDR3 size: 15 residues. The germline CDR1 and CDR2 sequences are MGHRA and YSYEKL. V gave up 1 base and J gave up 8 bases, with 14 bases separating them.